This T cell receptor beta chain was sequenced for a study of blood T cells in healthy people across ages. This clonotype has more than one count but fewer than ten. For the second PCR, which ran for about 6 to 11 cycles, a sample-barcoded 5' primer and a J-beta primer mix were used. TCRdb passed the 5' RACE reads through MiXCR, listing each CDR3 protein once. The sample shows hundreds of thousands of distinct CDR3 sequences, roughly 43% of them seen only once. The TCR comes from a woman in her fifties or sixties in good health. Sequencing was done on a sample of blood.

CDR3 nucleotides: TGTGCCAGCAGTACAACTCCTATTTTATCTTCTCACAATGAGCAGTTCTTC. Translating gives CASSTTPILSSHNEQFF. This rearrangement joins TRBV2 to TRBJ2-1; unclear D gene. Looked up from germline, CDR1 is SNHLY and CDR2 is FYNNEI. The CDR3 has 17 amino acids. Deletions cut 5 bases from V and 5 bases from J, with 22 bases between.